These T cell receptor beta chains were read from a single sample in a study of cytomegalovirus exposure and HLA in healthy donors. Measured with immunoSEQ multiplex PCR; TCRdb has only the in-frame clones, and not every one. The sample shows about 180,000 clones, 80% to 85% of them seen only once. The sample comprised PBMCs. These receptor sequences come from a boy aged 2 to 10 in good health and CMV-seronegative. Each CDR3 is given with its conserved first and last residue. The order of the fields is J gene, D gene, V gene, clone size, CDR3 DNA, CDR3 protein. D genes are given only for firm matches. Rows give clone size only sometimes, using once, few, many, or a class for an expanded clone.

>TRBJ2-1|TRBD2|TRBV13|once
TGTGCCAGCAGCTTAACCCTGACTAGCGGGAGGGCCCCAGCTTCCTACAATGAGCAGTTCTTC
CASSLTLTSGRAPASYNEQFF
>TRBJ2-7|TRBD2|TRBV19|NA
TGTGCCAGTAGTATGATGACCGGGGCTAGCGGATCCTACGAGCAGTACTTC
CASSMMTGASGSYEQYF
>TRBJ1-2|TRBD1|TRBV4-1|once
TGCGCCAGCAGCCAAGACAGGGGGTGGTATGGCTACACCTTC
CASSQDRGWYGYTF
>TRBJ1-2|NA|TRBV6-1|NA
TGTGCCAGCAGTGCACCTCTAATGACAGCTTATTTCTATGGCTACACCTTC
CASSAPLMTAYFYGYTF
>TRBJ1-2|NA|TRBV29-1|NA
TGCAGCGCTGAGACAGACGACTATGGCTACACCTTC
CSAETDDYGYTF
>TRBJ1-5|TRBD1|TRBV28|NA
TGTGCCAGCAGTTGGGGACAGGGACCTTATCAGCCCCAGCATTTT
CASSWGQGPYQPQHF
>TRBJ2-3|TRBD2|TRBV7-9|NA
TGTGTCAGCAGGACTAGCGGGAGCACAGATACGCAGTATTTT
CVSRTSGSTDTQYF
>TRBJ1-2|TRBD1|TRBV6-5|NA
TGTGCCAGCAGTTATGGCACAGGGGGCGACTATGGCTACACCTTC
CASSYGTGGDYGYTF
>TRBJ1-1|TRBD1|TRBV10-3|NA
TGTGCCATCAGTCACCTTCCCTCCGGACAGGTGAACACTGAAGCTTTCTTT
CAISHLPSGQVNTEAFF
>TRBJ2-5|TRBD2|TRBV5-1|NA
TGCGCCAGCAGCGTCCGACTAGCGGGGAGCCAAGAGACCCAGTACTTC
CASSVRLAGSQETQYF
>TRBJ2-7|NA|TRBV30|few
TGTGCCTGGAGCGCGGCCGTGGCCTACGAGCAGTACTTC
CAWSAAVAYEQYF
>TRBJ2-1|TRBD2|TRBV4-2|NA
TGTGCCAGCAGCCAAACTCAACCGGGACTAGCGGGATCCGAGCAGTTCTTC
CASSQTQPGLAGSEQFF
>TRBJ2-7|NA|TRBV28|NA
TGTGCCAGCTCTCCACCAGGGGTAGGGAACTACGAGCAGTACTTC
CASSPPGVGNYEQYF
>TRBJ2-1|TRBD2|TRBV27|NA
TGTGCCAGCAGTTCCCTAGCGGGAGGGCCCGGTGAGCAGTTCTTC
CASSSLAGGPGEQFF
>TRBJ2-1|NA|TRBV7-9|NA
TGTGCCAGCAGCTTAGTAGCGCTAGCGCGTTTGGACAATGAGCAGTTCTTC
CASSLVALARLDNEQFF
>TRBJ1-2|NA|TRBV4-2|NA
TGTGCCAGCAGCCAAGGAGGACAGGGCTACACCTTC
CASSQGGQGYTF
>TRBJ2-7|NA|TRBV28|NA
TGTGCCAGCACCCATAAGGGGCAGGAGGAGCAGTACTTC
CASTHKGQEEQYF
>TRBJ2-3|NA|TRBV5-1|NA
TGCGCCAGCAGCTTGGATTCTAGCACAGATACGCAGTATTTT
CASSLDSSTDTQYF
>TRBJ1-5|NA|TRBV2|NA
TGTGCCAGCAGCGAGGTGGGGCTCAAAAACAATCAGCCCCAGCATTTT
CASSEVGLKNNQPQHF
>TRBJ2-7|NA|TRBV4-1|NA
TGCGCCAGCAGCCAGGATTACAGGCAACAGTACTTC
CASSQDYRQQYF
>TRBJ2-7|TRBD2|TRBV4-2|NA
TGTGCCAGCAGCCAAGACCCCAGCGGGGAACCCTCCTACGAGCAGTACTTC
CASSQDPSGEPSYEQYF
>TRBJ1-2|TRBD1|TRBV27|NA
TGTGCCAGCAGTTCAACTCATCCAAGGCCGGGACAGCTACTCTATGGCTACACCTTC
CASSSTHPRPGQLLYGYTF
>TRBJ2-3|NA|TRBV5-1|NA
TGCGCCAGCAGCCCCCGGGATCCCTTCGGCACAGATACGCAGTATTTT
CASSPRDPFGTDTQYF
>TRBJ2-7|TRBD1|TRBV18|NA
TGTGCCAGCTCACGAATTCGCCGTGGGGACAGGGACTCCTACGAGCAGTACTTC
CASSRIRRGDRDSYEQYF
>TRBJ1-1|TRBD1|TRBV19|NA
TGTGCCAGTAGTATGGACTCACAGGGGGTGAACACTGAAGCTTTCTTT
CASSMDSQGVNTEAFF
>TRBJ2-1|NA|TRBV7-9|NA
TGTGCCAGCAGCTTGAGGCAGGAGCAGTTCTTC
CASSLRQEQFF
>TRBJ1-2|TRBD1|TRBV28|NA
TGTGCCAGCAGCTCAGTGGCCCAGGACAGGGAGTATCGTGGCTACACCTTC
CASSSVAQDREYRGYTF
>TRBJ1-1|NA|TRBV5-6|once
TGTGCCAGCAGCTTGGCTGCCAGTGAAGCTTTCTTT
CASSLAASEAFF
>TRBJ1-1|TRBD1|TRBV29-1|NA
TGCAGCGTAGCCGGGACAGGGATGAACACTGAAGCTTTCTTT
CSVAGTGMNTEAFF
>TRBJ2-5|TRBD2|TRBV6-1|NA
TGTGCCAGCAGACTAGCGGGACAAGAGACCCAGTACTTC
CASRLAGQETQYF
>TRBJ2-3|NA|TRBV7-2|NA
TGTGCCAGCAGCCCCGACCCAGGGTACAGCGCAGATACGCAGTATTTT
CASSPDPGYSADTQYF
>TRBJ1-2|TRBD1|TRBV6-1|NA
TGTGCCAGCAGTGCAACCCAGGGGGCGCAGGGCTATGGCTACACCTTC
CASSATQGAQGYGYTF
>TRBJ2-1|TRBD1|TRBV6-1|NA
TGTGCCATACGGGACAGTCCTCGGTTCTTC
CAIRDSPRFF
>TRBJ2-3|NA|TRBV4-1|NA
TGCGCCAGCAGCCAAGATGCTAGCGACGGCACGCAGTATTTT
CASSQDASDGTQYF
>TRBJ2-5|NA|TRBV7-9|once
TGTGCCAGCAGCTTAGGAGGGGGTCAAGAGACCCAGTACTTC
CASSLGGGQETQYF
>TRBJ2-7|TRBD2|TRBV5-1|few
TGCGCCAGCAGCCTCTTAGCGGGAGGGCACGAGCAGTACTTC
CASSLLAGGHEQYF
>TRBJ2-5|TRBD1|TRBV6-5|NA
TGTGCCAGCAGTTCTTCCGGGACAGGGGGCCTCCAGTACTTC
CASSSSGTGGLQYF
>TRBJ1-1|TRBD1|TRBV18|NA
TGTGCCAGCTCACCGGACAGGGGGCAAGGAAGTGAAGCTTTCTTT
CASSPDRGQGSEAFF
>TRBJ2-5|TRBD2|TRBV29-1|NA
TGCAGCGCTGGGACTAGCGGGGCCCAAGAGACCCAGTACTTC
CSAGTSGAQETQYF
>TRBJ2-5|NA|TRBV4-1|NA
TGCGCCAGCAGCCTCGTGGGGGGAAGAGAGACCCAGTACTTC
CASSLVGGRETQYF